What follows are 32 T cell receptor beta chains derived from one specimen sequenced in a study of T-cell reconstitution after alpha-beta-depleted transplantation in children. Library preparation (for TCRbeta) was performed with unique molecular identifiers. MiXCR was run by TCRdb on the PCR reads, yielding one entry per CDR3 protein. The profile shows around 240,000 distinct CDR3 sequences, around 9.7% of them singletons. The material sequenced was PBMCs from the stem cell graft donor, taken from the stem cell graft. All receptors derive from a human donor who donated a stem cell graft to a child with SCID.

This clonotype was recorded many times. This sequence joins TRBV6-2 or TRBV6-3 and TRBJ2-2; possibly TRBD1 or TRBD2 for D (5 bases each). This CDR3 contains 14 residues. V was cut by 2 bases and J by 3 bases, with 7 bases left in between. Germline V gene lookup returns CDR1 MNHEY and CDR2 SVGEGT. The CDR3 sequence: CASSYGTHTGELFF. The CDR3 bases are TGTGCCAGCAGTTACGGGACCCACACCGGGGAGCTGTTTTTT.

This clonotype has at least ten counts. The chain couples TRBV13 to TRBJ2-7, with TRBD2 matching 7 bases. CDR3 size: 13 residues. The germline CDR1 and CDR2 sequences are PRHDT and FYEKMQ (reference sequence). With 3 bases clipped from V and 7 bases from J, the junction kept 6 bases outside the gene matches. The CDR3 loop reads CASSLDVGREQYF. Written as DNA, the CDR3 is TGTGCCAGCAGCTTGGACGTCGGGAGGGAGCAGTACTTC.

This clonotype was seen ten or more times. This sequence joins TRBV5-1 and TRBJ1-6; no reliable D call. Trimming removed 0 bases from V and 4 bases from J, with 11 bases in between. The germline gives CDR1 SGHRS, CDR2 YFSETQ. This CDR3 has 16 amino acids. CDR3 amino acids: CASSLASTAYNSPLHF. The CDR3 DNA reads TGCGCCAGCAGCTTGGCCTCTACAGCTTATAATTCACCCCTCCACTTT.

The V call is TRBV5-1, the J call TRBJ1-1; 8 bases are shared with TRBD1. Per the germline V gene, CDR1 is SGHRS and CDR2 is YFSETQ. This CDR3 has 14 residues. The V gene end was trimmed by 6 bases and the J gene end by 2 bases; junction bases not matched to a gene: 6. This CDR3 is CASTTTGANTEAFF. DNA for the CDR3: TGCGCCAGCACCACGACAGGGGCCAACACTGAAGCTTTCTTT.

This clonotype was recorded at least ten times. This chain uses TRBV6-5 with TRBJ1-1; D is undetermined. The CDR3 runs 15 residues. Deletions cut 2 bases from V and 7 bases from J, with 17 bases between. Germline-derived CDR1 and CDR2 are MNHEY and SVGAGI. The CDR3 protein is CASSYPQAVVVEAFF. The CDR3 DNA is TGTGCCAGCAGTTACCCCCAAGCTGTTGTTGTTGAAGCTTTCTTT.

This clonotype was counted at least ten times. This chain connects TRBV5-1 to TRBJ2-1; 16 nucleotides match TRBD2. This CDR3 comprises 21 residues. V shed 2 bases and J 5 bases; nucleotides not matched to a gene: 16. Looked up from germline, CDR1 is SGHRS and CDR2 is YFSETQ. The CDR3 is CASSLAGTSGGDQVYDNEQFF. The CDR3 DNA follows: TGCGCCAGCAGCTTAGCCGGGACTAGCGGGGGGGACCAAGTTTACGACAATGAGCAGTTCTTC.

The gene calls are TRBV2 and TRBJ1-6, with 11 bases that match TRBD1. V dropped 4 bases and J dropped 10; count of bases not matched to a gene: 3. Germline V gene sequence: CDR1 SNHLY, CDR2 FYNNEI. CDR3 length equals 14 residues. The CDR3 sequence is CASSGGTGGSPLHF. The CDR3 region has the DNA TGTGCCAGCAGTGGGGGGACAGGGGGATCACCCCTCCACTTT.

This clonotype was observed many times. The V gene is TRBV20-1, the J gene TRBJ1-4; no clear D gene. V lost 6 bases and J lost 8, with 16 bases in between. Germline V gene sequence: CDR1 DFQATT, CDR2 SNEGSKA (reference sequence). The CDR3 has 13 residues. CDR3 coding DNA: TGCAGTGCGCCCCAGGACCCTGGGGAAAAACTGTTTTTT. Protein product: CSAPQDPGEKLFF.

The table lists this clonotype with many counts. V usage is TRBV5-4 and J usage is TRBJ2-2; 8 nucleotides agree with TRBD1. This CDR3 contains 21 residues. The J segment lost 0 bases and the V segment lost 0 bases, leaving 16 bases of the junction unmatched. The germline V gene has CDR1 SGHNT and CDR2 YYREEE (reference sequence). The CDR3 nucleotides are TGTGCCAGCAGCTTGGTTGGTTGGCTCGGACAGGGCTACACGAACACCGGGGAGCTGTTTTTT. This gives the protein CASSLVGWLGQGYTNTGELFF.

In this sample, this clonotype turned up many times. The V gene is TRBV3-1, the J gene TRBJ2-3; the D is unclear. This CDR3 spans 11 amino acids. V was clipped by 2 bases and J by 11 bases, with 8 bases between them. Per the germline V gene, CDR1 is LGHDT and CDR2 is YNNKEL (reference sequence). CDR3 in DNA: TGTGCCAGCAGCCAAAAATTGCTGCAGTATTTT. This codes for CASSQKLLQYF.

This clonotype showed up many times. The chain is built from TRBV5-1 and TRBJ1-5; D not certain. Trimming shortened V by 0 bases and J by 5 bases, and 9 bases separated the two germline ends. Germline CDR1 is SGHRS and CDR2 is YFSETQ. The CDR3 covers 14 residues. The chain's CDR3 is CASSLGGGDQPQHF. The CDR3 DNA sequence: TGCGCCAGCAGCTTGGGTGGCGGAGATCAGCCCCAGCATTTT.

This clonotype was detected ten times or more. The V gene is TRBV29-1, the J gene TRBJ1-4, with 7 positions matching TRBD1. Trimming removed 7 bases from V and 6 bases from J; junction bases left unmatched: 5. Germline values: CDR1 SQVTM, CDR2 ANQGSEA. The CDR3 runs 12 residues. The CDR3 DNA is TGCAGCGGAAAGGGGGCGGATGAAAAACTGTTTTTT. This sequence encodes CSGKGADEKLFF.

Many counts were recorded for this clonotype. The genes are TRBV12-3 or TRBV12-4 and TRBJ2-7, with TRBD1 as a possible D gene (5 bases). The CDR3 is 14 residues long. Trimming removed 2 bases from V and 5 bases from J, with 13 bases in between. The CDR3 DNA reads TGTGCCAGCAGTTTACGGCAGGGTACCAACGAGCAGTACTTC. Its protein product is CASSLRQGTNEQYF.

There are a few counts of this clonotype. This chain links TRBV7-2 with TRBJ1-4; 10 positions match TRBD1. The CDR3 length is 13 residues. Germline V gene data show CDR1 as SGHTA and CDR2 as FQGNSA. After removal of 5 bases from V and 9 bases from J, the junction contained 3 bases not matched to a gene. CDR3 protein: CASSRGQGQKLFF. Written as DNA, the CDR3 is TGTGCCAGCAGCCGGGGACAGGGGCAAAAACTGTTTTTT.

This clonotype showed up many times. The V and J genes are TRBV24-1 and TRBJ1-5; D not certain. This CDR3 has 13 residues. Between the trimmed V and J ends, which lost 1 base and 5 bases, there was a span of 5 bases. The germline CDR1 and CDR2 sequences are KGHDR and SFDVKD. The CDR3 DNA reads as TGTGCCACCAGTGATTTCCGAGATCAGCCCCAGCATTTT. Its protein product is CATSDFRDQPQHF.

The genes are TRBV4-1 and TRBJ1-4; D is undetermined. V shed 3 bases and J shed 3 bases, with 11 bases lying between them. The CDR3 spans 15 residues. Germline lookup yields CDR1 MGHRA and CDR2 YSYEKL. The CDR3 DNA follows: TGCGCCAGCAGCCACCCGGAGGGAGCTAATGAAAAACTGTTTTTT. It encodes CASSHPEGANEKLFF.

Comments on this clonotype: A much larger clonotype is one base distant, so this may be a read error. The V gene is TRBV6-2 or TRBV6-3, the J gene TRBJ2-3; 7 positions match TRBD1. The CDR3 covers 13 residues. Germline V gene sequence: CDR1 MNHEY, CDR2 SVGEGT. The CDR3 DNA is TGTGTCAGCAGTTATACAGGGGAGGATACGCAGTATTTT. This sequence encodes CVSSYTGEDTQYF.

This clonotype appeared many times. The gene calls are TRBV3-1 and TRBJ2-5; 9 bases line up with TRBD1. The CDR3 totals 16 residues. V was clipped by 5 bases and J by 5 bases; unmatched bases: 12. Germline CDR1 and CDR2: LGHDT and YNNKEL (reference sequence). The CDR3 reads CASSFRDRASKETQYF. For the CDR3, the DNA is TGTGCCAGCAGCTTCCGGGACAGGGCTAGTAAGGAGACCCAGTACTTC.

This clonotype occurred many times. The CDR3 DNA is TGTGCCAGCTCATCCAACGGGGCGCTCTCTGGGGCCAACGTCCTGACTTTC. Amino acid sequence: CASSSNGALSGANVLTF. This sequence joins TRBV18 and TRBJ2-6; D may match TRBD1 or TRBD2 (5 bases each). The CDR3 covers 17 residues. CDR1 and CDR2 (germline): KGHSH, LQKENI. Trimming removed 5 bases from V and 0 bases from J, with 14 bases in between.

The rearrangement joins TRBV27 to TRBJ2-3; D possibly matches TRBD1 or TRBD2 (5 bases each). Germline CDR1 is MNHEY and CDR2 is SMNVEV (reference sequence). V was cut by 2 bases and J by 2 bases, with 14 bases left in between. The CDR3 is made up of 16 amino acids. CDR3 sequence reads: CASSLGPGANTDTQYF. CDR3 DNA: TGTGCCAGCAGTTTAGGTCCCGGGGCCAACACAGATACGCAGTATTTT.

This clonotype showed up many times. The CDR3 loop reads CTSSQVCRANQPQHF. In nucleotides, the CDR3 is TGCACCAGCAGCCAGGTGTGTAGGGCTAATCAGCCCCAGCATTTT. The chain couples TRBV1 to TRBJ1-5. TRBV1 is noted as a pseudogene. The CDR3 loop spans 15 amino acids.

This clonotype was seen repeatedly, ten times or more. The chain uses TRBV12-3 or TRBV12-4 and TRBJ2-7; D possibly corresponds to TRBD1 (6 bases). CDR3 length: 12 residues. Trimming pared 7 bases from V and 7 bases from J, leaving 14 bases between. The CDR3 DNA sequence: TGTGCCAGCATAGGGGCAGGGGATGAGCAGTACTTC. It translates to CASIGAGDEQYF.

This clonotype was detected ten times or more. The chain uses TRBV10-3 and TRBJ1-2; D is unresolved. The CDR3 loop spans 12 amino acids. The V end was cut by 8 bases, the J end by 1 base, with 8 bases between. CDR1 ENHRY and CDR2 SYGVKD come from the germline V gene. CDR3 sequence reads: CAIRTDNYGYTF. DNA of the CDR3: TGTGCCATCCGGACGGATAACTATGGCTACACCTTC.

This chain links TRBV2 with TRBJ2-3; TRBD2 agrees at 7 bases. Germline CDR1 and CDR2: SNHLY and FYNNEI. V dropped 1 base and J dropped 2; count of bases not matched to a gene: 3. The CDR3 spans 15 residues. The CDR3 is CASSEELAVTDTQYF. CDR3 in DNA: TGTGCCAGCAGTGAAGAGCTAGCGGTCACAGATACGCAGTATTTT.

This clonotype was counted ten times or more. The chain employs TRBV5-1 and TRBJ2-1; D gene uncertain. V was cut by 5 bases and J by 9 bases, with 15 bases left in between. The CDR3 extends over 13 amino acids. CDR1 is SGHRS and CDR2 is YFSETQ in the germline V gene. In DNA, the CDR3 is TGCGCCAGCAGTTCCTTCTCGACGGTTGAGCAGTTCTTC. This translates into CASSSFSTVEQFF.

This clonotype has ten or more counts. This chain uses TRBV11-1 with TRBJ2-2, with D perhaps TRBD2 (6 bases). From germline, CDR1 is SGHAT and CDR2 FQDESV (reference sequence). V was shortened by 1 base and J by 0 bases, with 6 bases between the two germline ends. The CDR3 spans 15 residues. The DNA of the CDR3 is TGTGCCAGCAGCTTAGGGACTACGAACACCGGGGAGCTGTTTTTT. Residues: CASSLGTTNTGELFF.

Ten or more counts support this clonotype. This rearrangement joins TRBV11-2 to TRBJ2-7; 7 bases agree with TRBD2. V dropped 1 base and J dropped 3; count of bases not matched to a gene: 9. Germline CDR1 SGHAT, CDR2 FQNNGV. The CDR3 is 16 residues long. The CDR3 DNA is TGTGCCAGCAGCTTAGCATCGGTGGGGGGGTTCTACGAGCAGTACTTC. Its protein is CASSLASVGGFYEQYF.

This clonotype appeared many times. The V call is TRBV24-1, the J call TRBJ2-5, with unresolved D. Germline V gene sequence: CDR1 KGHDR, CDR2 SFDVKD. The CDR3 covers 11 residues. Deletions cut 0 bases from V and 9 bases from J, with 4 bases between. The CDR3 protein is CATSDLGAQYF. The CDR3 bases are TGTGCCACCAGTGATTTGGGGGCCCAGTACTTC.

This clonotype showed up just a few times. This rearrangement joins TRBV3-1 to TRBJ2-5; 7 bases agree with TRBD1. The CDR3 sequence is 18 residues long. The germline gives CDR1 LGHDT, CDR2 YNNKEL (reference sequence). The trim removed 0 bases at V and 1 base at J, leaving 11 bases unmatched. For the CDR3, the DNA is TGTGCCAGCAGCCAAGATCCCCCGGGACAGTTGACCCAAGAGACCCAGTACTTC. Amino acid sequence: CASSQDPPGQLTQETQYF.

This clonotype was counted at least ten times. This chain links TRBV5-1 with TRBJ1-1, with a tentative D call TRBD1 (5 bases). Trimming removed 0 bases at V and 1 base at J, with 19 bases between. This CDR3 comprises 18 residues. Looked up from germline, CDR1 is SGHRS and CDR2 is YFSETQ. The CDR3 loop reads CASSLAFQPGWTNTEAFF. CDR3 nucleotide sequence: TGCGCCAGCAGCTTGGCCTTCCAGCCAGGGTGGACGAACACTGAAGCTTTCTTT.

At least ten counts were recorded for this clonotype. The CDR3 DNA reads as TGCGCCAGCAGCTCCACTTTCGCGGGTAGCACAGATACGCAGTATTTT. Residues: CASSSTFAGSTDTQYF. The chain joins TRBV5-1 to TRBJ2-3; TRBD2 is a possible D gene (5 bases). Trimming cost V 3 bases and J 0 bases, with 14 bases left between them. The V gene's germline CDR1 is SGHRS and CDR2 YFSETQ. This CDR3 has 16 residues.

This clonotype was picked up many times. The gene calls are TRBV20-1 and TRBJ1-1; 8 bases align to TRBD1. CDR3 size: 14 residues. The V gene end was trimmed by 2 bases and the J gene end by 8 bases; junction bases not matched to a gene: 10. CDR1 and CDR2 (germline): DFQATT, SNEGSKA (reference sequence). This chain's CDR3 is CSARQGATKVEAFF. CDR3 nucleotides: TGCAGTGCTAGACAGGGGGCGACTAAAGTGGAAGCTTTCTTT.